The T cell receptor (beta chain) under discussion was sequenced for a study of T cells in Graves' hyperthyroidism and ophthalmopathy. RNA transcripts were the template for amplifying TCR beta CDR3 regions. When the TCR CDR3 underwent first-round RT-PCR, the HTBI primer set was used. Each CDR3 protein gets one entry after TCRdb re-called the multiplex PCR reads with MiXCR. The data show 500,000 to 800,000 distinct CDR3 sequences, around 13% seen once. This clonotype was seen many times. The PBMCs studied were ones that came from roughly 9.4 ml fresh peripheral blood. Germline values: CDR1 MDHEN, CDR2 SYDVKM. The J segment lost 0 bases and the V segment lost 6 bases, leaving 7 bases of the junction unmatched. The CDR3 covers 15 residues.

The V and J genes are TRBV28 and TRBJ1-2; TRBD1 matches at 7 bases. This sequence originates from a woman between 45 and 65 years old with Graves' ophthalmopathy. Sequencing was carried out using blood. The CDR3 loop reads CASRETGRSNYGYTF. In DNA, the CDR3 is TGTGCCAGCAGAGAGACAGGGAGGTCTAACTATGGCTACACCTTC.